These 21 T cell receptor beta chains were all obtained from the same sample, sequenced in a study of blood T cells in healthy people across ages. Alongside a J-beta primer mix, a sample-barcoded 5' primer served in a second PCR lasting about 7 to 11 cycles. TCRdb independently ran MiXCR on the 5' RACE reads; one entry per CDR3 protein. Of a few hundred thousand distinct CDR3 sequences listed, about 27% were seen once; the top ten hold 3% to 4%. These data were likewise used in another study, on T cells of mothers and their children.

The specimen sequenced was blood. The source of these receptors is a boy between 2 and 15 years old in good health.

Only a few counts were recorded for this clonotype. The V and J genes are TRBV15 and TRBJ1-4, with 8 bases matching TRBD1. Germline V gives CDR1 LNHNV, CDR2 YYDKDF (reference sequence). The V segment lost 3 bases and the J segment 3 bases; nucleotides outside the gene matches: 3. There are 15 residues in the CDR3. CDR3 nucleotide sequence: TGTGCCACCAGCAGCGCACAGGGGGCTAATGAAAAACTGTTTTTT. This gives the protein CATSSAQGANEKLFF.

J is TRBJ1-2 and V is TRBV6-6, with D maybe TRBD1 (5 bases). Germline V lookup: CDR1 MNHNY, CDR2 SVGAGI (reference sequence). V lost 2 bases and J 2 bases, leaving 9 bases between the germline ends. There are 14 residues in the CDR3. CDR3 DNA: TGTGCCAGCAGTTACGACGCAGGGAACTATGGCTACACCTTC. Translation: CASSYDAGNYGYTF.

This chain uses TRBV27 with TRBJ2-7; 7 bases are shared with TRBD2. The CDR3 extends over 13 amino acids. In germline, CDR1 is MNHEY, CDR2 SMNVEV (reference sequence). The V and J ends lost 6 bases and 5 bases, in that order; junction bases with no gene match: 7. CDR3 coding DNA: TGTGCCAGCAGGGGGGGAGGGCCTCACGAGCAGTACTTC. Protein sequence: CASRGGGPHEQYF.

CDR3 region: CASSLVGQGNYNEQFF. The CDR3 DNA is TGTGCCAGCAGCTTAGTGGGGCAGGGTAATTACAATGAGCAGTTCTTC. The chain joins TRBV7-9 to TRBJ2-1, with TRBD1 as a possible D gene (5 bases). The germline gives CDR1 SEHNR, CDR2 FQNEAQ (reference sequence). The V end lost 1 base, the J end lost 4 bases, and 14 bases lay between the germline ends. This CDR3 is built from 16 residues.

This clonotype was seen at least ten times. The rearrangement joins TRBV5-5 to TRBJ2-2, with D uncertain. Per germline, CDR1 SGHKS and CDR2 YYEKEE (reference sequence). There are 15 residues in the CDR3. The V and J ends lost 0 bases and 6 bases respectively, with 12 bases between them. The CDR3 bases are TGTGCCAGCAGCTTGGAGGGCCAGACTTCCGGGGAGCTGTTTTTT. As protein: CASSLEGQTSGELFF.

At least ten counts were recorded for this clonotype. This chain connects TRBV20-1 to TRBJ2-2; a weak D match, TRBD2 (5 bases). This CDR3 is built from 15 residues. V was shortened by 0 bases and J by 4 bases, with 12 bases between the two germline ends. Germline V lookup: CDR1 DFQATT, CDR2 SNEGSKA (reference sequence). CDR3 bases: TGCAGTGCTAGAGATCGCCGCCGGGGCACCGGGGAGCTGTTTTTT. Its translation is CSARDRRRGTGELFF.

This sequence joins TRBV14 and TRBJ2-5; D is undetermined. Trimming left V 4 bases short and J 1 base short, with 16 bases between. CDR3 length equals 16 residues. From germline, CDR1 is SGHDN and CDR2 FVKESK. CDR3 sequence reads: CASSRLTGTTQETQYF. CDR3 DNA sequence: TGTGCCAGCAGCCGACTCACGGGCACTACCCAAGAGACCCAGTACTTC.

There are a few counts of this clonotype. The conserved final phenylalanine or tryptophan is absent from the CDR3, which likely points to a read error. The gene calls are TRBV13 and TRBJ1-1, with 9 bases fitting TRBD1. Looked up from germline, CDR1 is PRHDT and CDR2 is FYEKMQ (reference sequence). Trimming took 5 bases from V and 2 from J; bases not matched to a gene: 12. There are 17 residues in the CDR3. The CDR3 DNA is TGTGCCAGCAGCATCTCGGACAGGGGAAAAGGTAACACTGAAGCTTTCCTT. It specifies CASSISDRGKGNTEAFL.

This chain uses TRBV27 with TRBJ1-3, with D possibly TRBD1 on 6 matching bases. The V gene lost 5 bases and the J gene lost 0 bases, with 17 bases spanning the gap. Looked up from germline, CDR1 is MNHEY and CDR2 is SMNVEV (reference sequence). The CDR3 consists of 17 residues. CDR3 DNA: TGTGCCAGCAGTCCCCTAGGGGGGGTGAACTCTGGAAACACCATATATTTT. Residues: CASSPLGGVNSGNTIYF.

This clonotype was seen a single time. The CDR3 sequence: CASSQDFGIQETQYF. CDR3 nucleotides: TGCGCCAGCAGCCAAGATTTTGGGATACAAGAGACCCAGTACTTC. This chain joins TRBV4-3 and TRBJ2-5; D not resolved. Looked up from germline, CDR1 is LGHNA and CDR2 is YSLEER. V was trimmed by 0 bases and J by 2 bases, leaving 10 bases between them. The CDR3 is 15 amino acids.

This clonotype was seen a handful of times. As DNA, the CDR3 is TGCGCCAGCAGCGAGGGACTAGCAAATCAAGAGACCCAGTACTTC. This translates into CASSEGLANQETQYF. This chain links TRBV5-1 with TRBJ2-5; 9 bases are a match to TRBD2. The germline V gene encodes CDR1 SGHRS and CDR2 YFSETQ. This CDR3 has 15 residues. Losses at the gene ends were 4 bases for V and 2 bases for J; bases not matched to a gene: 6.

The chain employs TRBV4-1 and TRBJ1-1, with 7 bases that match TRBD1. The V gene's germline CDR1 is MGHRA and CDR2 YSYEKL. The CDR3 has 15 residues. The ends lost 4 bases at V and 0 bases at J; junction bases unmatched: 5. The CDR3 here is CASSRPGTVNTEAFF. In DNA form, the CDR3 reads TGCGCCAGCAGCCGACCTGGGACAGTGAACACTGAAGCTTTCTTT.

This clonotype occurred many times. The chain carries TRBV7-2 and TRBJ2-1, with D perhaps matching TRBD1 (6 bases). The J call may not be correct, given that the DNA end is closer to TRBJ2-5. Germline CDR1 and CDR2: SGHTA and FQGNSA. This CDR3 is 14 amino acids long. In DNA, the CDR3 is TGTGCCAGCAGCCCGGACAGACCCCAAGAGACCCAGTACTTC. This encodes CASSPDRPQETQYF.

V usage is TRBV19 and J usage is TRBJ2-1; 7 bases are a match to TRBD1. The end of the DNA is better explained by TRBJ2-7, so the J call may be wrong. CDR3 length: 13 amino acids. Per the germline V gene, CDR1 is LNHDA and CDR2 is SQIVND (reference sequence). The DNA for the CDR3 is TGTGCCAGTAGTCGAACAGGGGTGAACGAGCAGTACTTC. The encoded protein is CASSRTGVNEQYF.

This clonotype showed up just a few times. The chain couples TRBV7-8 to TRBJ1-1, with 7 bases aligning to TRBD1. This CDR3 has 15 residues. J lost 5 bases, V lost 5 bases, and 11 bases had no gene match. Germline V gene lookup returns CDR1 SGHVS and CDR2 FQNEAQ. The CDR3 bases are TGTGCCAGCAGCCGAGACAGGGCGGGGACGACTGAAGCTTTCTTT. It yields the protein CASSRDRAGTTEAFF.

The J gene is TRBJ1-3, the V gene TRBV5-1; D unresolved. V was pared by 1 base and J by 2 bases, with 10 bases between. CDR1 is SGHRS and CDR2 is YFSETQ in the germline V gene. The CDR3 is made up of 15 amino acids. The CDR3 bases are TGCGCCAGCAGCTTGCAAGGCGGGGCTGGAAACACCATATATTTT. Translating it yields CASSLQGGAGNTIYF.

The chain couples TRBV29-1 to TRBJ2-7; tentatively, D is TRBD2 (5 bases). The end of the DNA aligns better with TRBJ2-1, so the J call may be wrong. Germline CDR1 SQVTM, CDR2 ANQGSEA. The CDR3 loop spans 12 amino acids. The CDR3 sequence: CSVEGTVNEQFF. The CDR3 nucleotides read TGCAGCGTTGAAGGGACTGTCAATGAGCAGTTCTTC.

The chain joins TRBV3-1 to TRBJ2-5, with 12 bases that match TRBD2. The germline V gene encodes CDR1 LGHDT and CDR2 YNNKEL (reference sequence). Trimming took 4 bases from V and 4 from J; bases not matched to a gene: 7. This CDR3 has 16 residues. CDR3 in amino acids: CASSPLAGGGGETQYF. The DNA of the CDR3 is TGTGCCAGCAGCCCACTAGCGGGAGGTGGGGGAGAGACCCAGTACTTC.

This clonotype was recorded many times. The gene calls are TRBV24-1 and TRBJ2-1, with no clear D. This CDR3 region has 15 residues. The ends were cut back, 4 bases at V and 0 bases at J, with 9 bases in the middle. Germline V gives CDR1 KGHDR, CDR2 SFDVKD. Here the CDR3 reads CATSEGSSSYNEQFF. CDR3 coding DNA: TGTGCCACCAGTGAGGGGTCGAGCTCCTACAATGAGCAGTTCTTC.

The chain combines TRBV29-1 with TRBJ1-1; tentative D call: TRBD1 (5 bases). The CDR3 totals 10 residues. Germline CDR1 SQVTM, CDR2 ANQGSEA. Trimming took off 5 bases at V and 8 bases at J, with 9 bases between the two ends. The CDR3 spells CSVLRQEAFF. DNA for the CDR3: TGCAGCGTTCTCCGACAGGAAGCTTTCTTT. The full variable domain, completed using reference TRBV29-1 and TRBJ1-1, is SAVISQKPSRDICQRGTSLTIQCQVDSQVTMMFWYRQQPGQSLTLIATANQGSEATYESGFVIDKFPISRPNLTFSTLTVSNMSPEDSSIYLCSVLRQEAFFGQGTRLTVV.

Only a few counts were recorded for this clonotype. The CDR3 loop reads CASSRRLRGTSGGAGQETQYF. DNA for the CDR3: TGCGCCAGCAGCAGAAGATTACGAGGGACTAGCGGGGGGGCTGGACAAGAGACCCAGTACTTC. The rearrangement joins TRBV5-1 to TRBJ2-5; 16 bases agree with TRBD2. J lost 2 bases, V lost 4 bases, and 17 bases had no gene match. The CDR3 is 21 amino acids. Germline assignment: CDR1 SGHRS and CDR2 YFSETQ.